The rows below give T cell receptor beta chains drawn from one sample of a study of PD-L1 blockade in urothelial cancer. This table comes from immunoSEQ multiplex PCR, and its TCRdb copy is limited to in-frame clones, with some not included. The sample carries around 45,000 clones, around 83% recorded once. Specimen: PBMCs, collected around atezolizumab (anti-PD-L1) treatment. The receptors derive from a man aged 45-65 years with urothelial cancer. CDR3s include the opening cysteine and the closing phenylalanine or tryptophan. The D gene is left open where the match is weak. Size is stated for part of the rows, as once, few or many counts, or as a class when the clone is expanded.

j_call: TRBJ2-5
v_call: TRBV2
d_call: TRBD2
clone_size: -
cdr3_nt: TGTGCCAGCAGTGCGAGCGGGGAAGAGACCCAGTACTTC
cdr3_aa: CASSASGEETQYF

j_call: TRBJ1-4
v_call: TRBV4-2
d_call: TRBD1
clone_size: -
cdr3_nt: TGTGCCAGCAGCCCCGGAGGGAACAGGGGCAATGAAAAACTGTTTTTT
cdr3_aa: CASSPGGNRGNEKLFF

j_call: TRBJ1-2
v_call: TRBV5-1
d_call: -
clone_size: -
cdr3_nt: TGCGCCAGCAGCTACGGGACTGAAGGCTACACCTTC
cdr3_aa: CASSYGTEGYTF

j_call: TRBJ2-1
v_call: TRBV27
d_call: -
clone_size: few
cdr3_nt: TGTGCCAGCAGTTTAACTAAAAACAATGAGCAGTTCTTC
cdr3_aa: CASSLTKNNEQFF

j_call: TRBJ2-7
v_call: TRBV25-1
d_call: TRBD1
clone_size: -
cdr3_nt: TGTGCCAGCAGTGATAGGACAGGAGGAGGCAACGAGCAGTACTTC
cdr3_aa: CASSDRTGGGNEQYF

j_call: TRBJ2-3
v_call: TRBV5-1
d_call: -
clone_size: -
cdr3_nt: TGCGCCAGCAGTCTCCACGGACTAAGCACAGATACGCAGTATTTT
cdr3_aa: CASSLHGLSTDTQYF

j_call: TRBJ2-1
v_call: TRBV28
d_call: TRBD1
clone_size: -
cdr3_nt: TGTGCCAGCAAAACCGCCGGGACAGGGAGCTACAATGAGCAGTTCTTC
cdr3_aa: CASKTAGTGSYNEQFF

j_call: TRBJ1-4
v_call: TRBV7-2
d_call: -
clone_size: -
cdr3_nt: TGTGCCAGCAGCTTACACTCCATCACAGCCACTAATGAAAAACTGTTTTTT
cdr3_aa: CASSLHSITATNEKLFF

j_call: TRBJ1-5
v_call: TRBV18
d_call: TRBD1
clone_size: -
cdr3_nt: TGTGCCAGCTCAACTGAGACAGGGGTAAATCAGCCCCAGCATTTT
cdr3_aa: CASSTETGVNQPQHF

j_call: TRBJ2-3
v_call: TRBV5-4
d_call: TRBD2
clone_size: -
cdr3_nt: TGTGCCAGCAGCCGCGGGGGGCCGGAGGCAGATACGCAGTATTTT
cdr3_aa: CASSRGGPEADTQYF

j_call: TRBJ1-2
v_call: TRBV4-1
d_call: -
clone_size: few
cdr3_nt: TGCGCCAGCAGCCCGCCCTCGGGAGCTAACTATGGCTACACCTTC
cdr3_aa: CASSPPSGANYGYTF

j_call: TRBJ2-3
v_call: TRBV28
d_call: TRBD1
clone_size: few
cdr3_nt: TGTGCCAGCAGCACGCGTAGACAGGGGGGCTGGGATACGCAGTATTTT
cdr3_aa: CASSTRRQGGWDTQYF

j_call: TRBJ2-3
v_call: TRBV2
d_call: -
clone_size: -
cdr3_nt: TGTGCCAGCAATGGCGGGACGACAGATACGCAGTATTTT
cdr3_aa: CASNGGTTDTQYF

j_call: TRBJ2-7
v_call: TRBV11-2
d_call: TRBD1
clone_size: -
cdr3_nt: TGTGCCAGCAGCTTGGACAGGGGGTTACAGTACGAGCAGTACTTC
cdr3_aa: CASSLDRGLQYEQYF

j_call: TRBJ2-2
v_call: TRBV29-1
d_call: -
clone_size: -
cdr3_nt: TGCAGCGTTGAAGTTAATCCGGCCGGGGAGCTGTTTTTT
cdr3_aa: CSVEVNPAGELFF

j_call: TRBJ2-1
v_call: TRBV11-2
d_call: -
clone_size: -
cdr3_nt: TGTGCCAGCAGCGACCGCGGTTACAATGAGCAGTTCTTC
cdr3_aa: CASSDRGYNEQFF

j_call: TRBJ2-5
v_call: TRBV2
d_call: TRBD2
clone_size: -
cdr3_nt: TGTGCCAGCATTGGACTAGCGGGAGAGACCCAGTACTTC
cdr3_aa: CASIGLAGETQYF

j_call: TRBJ2-1
v_call: TRBV5-8
d_call: -
clone_size: -
cdr3_nt: TGTGCCAGCAGCTTGGCCGGGACAAGCCTTCGCAATGAGCAGTTCTTC
cdr3_aa: CASSLAGTSLRNEQFF

j_call: TRBJ2-1
v_call: TRBV7-9
d_call: TRBD2
clone_size: -
cdr3_nt: TGTGCCAGCAGTAGGGGAGGGTATAACTCCTACAATGAGCAGTTCTTC
cdr3_aa: CASSRGGYNSYNEQFF

j_call: TRBJ2-2
v_call: TRBV19
d_call: -
clone_size: -
cdr3_nt: TGTGCCAGTAGTACGACCGCGGGGCGTCGGGGCACCGGGGAGCTGTTTTTT
cdr3_aa: CASSTTAGRRGTGELFF

j_call: TRBJ1-1
v_call: TRBV4-2
d_call: -
clone_size: -
cdr3_nt: TGTGCCAGCAGCCAAGTCCAAGGTCAGGGCCCCATGAACACTGAAGCTTTCTTT
cdr3_aa: CASSQVQGQGPMNTEAFF

j_call: TRBJ2-4
v_call: TRBV9
d_call: -
clone_size: once
cdr3_nt: TGTGCCAGCAGCGTAGGGGCCCAAAACATTCAGTACTTC
cdr3_aa: CASSVGAQNIQYF

j_call: TRBJ2-5
v_call: TRBV5-5
d_call: TRBD2
clone_size: -
cdr3_nt: TGTGCCAGCAGCTTGGGGCTAGCGGGAGTGGAGACCCAGTACTTC
cdr3_aa: CASSLGLAGVETQYF

j_call: TRBJ1-5
v_call: TRBV4-2
d_call: -
clone_size: -
cdr3_nt: TGTGCCAGCAGCCAAGAGGGCCAGGGTAGCAATCAGCCCCAGCATTTT
cdr3_aa: CASSQEGQGSNQPQHF

j_call: TRBJ2-7
v_call: TRBV11-2
d_call: TRBD1
clone_size: few
cdr3_nt: TGTGCCAGCAGCTTATGGGGACAGGCTCCCGAGCAGTACTTC
cdr3_aa: CASSLWGQAPEQYF

j_call: TRBJ2-7
v_call: TRBV6-1
d_call: TRBD2
clone_size: -
cdr3_nt: TGTGCCAGCAGCCCCGGACTAGCGGGAAACGAGCAGTACTTC
cdr3_aa: CASSPGLAGNEQYF